The T cell receptor beta chain under discussion was sequenced for a study of OX40 agonist ivuxolimab in advanced cancers. Study as a whole: Mean age approximately 59 years, range about 23 to 85; approximately 80% male. Study-wide points: The study found among the lowest clonal expansion in partial responders at 0.1-3.0 mg/kg.

For this clone: Its target is not known.

Produced via immunoSEQ multiplex PCR; TCRdb's table is partial and in-frame only. The sample lists some 87,000 clones, around 94% seen once, with approximately 10% in the top ten. The clonotype was recovered from an adult with an advanced solid tumor such as melanoma, head and neck, liver or kidney cancer. The sequencing here drew on CD4+ or CD8+ T cells sorted from blood, taken in a trial of the OX40 agonist ivuxolimab.

For the CDR3, the DNA is TGTGCCAGCAGCGCACTAGCGTTGGGCGAGCAGTACTTC. Translated, it gives CASSALALGEQYF. V gene TRBV4-2 combines with J gene TRBJ2-7, with 7 bases matching TRBD2. CDR1 and CDR2 from the germline V gene are LGHNA and YNFKEQ. This CDR3 spans 13 amino acids. After removal of 5 bases from V and 6 bases from J, the junction contained 7 bases not matched to a gene.